What follows are 9 T cell receptor beta chains derived from one specimen sequenced in a study of blood T cells in healthy people across ages. The use of a sample-barcoded 5' primer and a J-beta primer mix characterized a second PCR of about 7 to 12 cycles. Using its own MiXCR run on the 5' RACE reads, TCRdb lists one record per CDR3 protein. The data contain hundreds of thousands of distinct CDR3 sequences, under 65% of them singletons. The specimen sequenced was blood. The receptor source for this set is a man aged 55 to 70 in good health.

The chain couples TRBV11-2 to TRBJ1-1; possibly TRBD1 for D (6 bases). The CDR3 runs 16 residues. Germline V gives CDR1 SGHAT, CDR2 FQNNGV. The ends were cut back, 9 bases at V and 0 bases at J, with 20 bases in the middle. The CDR3 loop reads CASTPDSLFMNTEAFF. The CDR3 coding sequence is TGTGCCAGTACGCCGGACAGCCTATTCATGAACACTGAAGCTTTCTTT.

This clonotype has just a few counts. This chain uses TRBV28 with TRBJ1-4, with 8 bases matching TRBD1. Losses at the gene ends were 5 bases for V and 0 bases for J; bases not matched to a gene: 8. Germline V CDR1 and CDR2: MDHEN, SYDVKM. The CDR3 runs 17 residues. The CDR3 coding sequence is TGTGCCAGCAGTGCGCCGGGACAGGTTGCAACTAATGAAAAACTGTTTTTT. This gives the protein CASSAPGQVATNEKLFF.

This clonotype was seen only once. The genes are TRBV6-1 and TRBJ1-5, with D tentatively TRBD1 (6 bases). The germline gives CDR1 MNHNS, CDR2 SASEGT. The CDR3 loop spans 15 amino acids. V lost 8 bases to trimming and J lost 6 bases, with 20 bases between them. The CDR3 region is CASAPGPGGPQPQHF. DNA for the CDR3: TGTGCCAGCGCCCCGGGACCCGGGGGCCCTCAGCCCCAGCATTTT.

V gene TRBV15 combines with J gene TRBJ1-1; no firm D call. The CDR3 covers 15 residues. Trimming cost V 1 base and J 5 bases, with 14 bases left between them. Germline CDR1 LNHNV, CDR2 YYDKDF (reference sequence). The CDR3 loop is CATSRVVDGVTEAFF. Written as DNA, the CDR3 is TGTGCCACCAGCAGAGTGGTGGACGGGGTAACTGAAGCTTTCTTT.

The chain carries TRBV7-9 and TRBJ1-4; D may be TRBD1 (6 bases). The CDR3 is 15 residues long. V was cut by 5 bases and J by 7 bases, with 17 bases left in between. Germline assignment: CDR1 SEHNR and CDR2 FQNEAQ (reference sequence). DNA for the CDR3: TGTGCCAGCAGCCCCGTGGGGGCGAGGAGTGAAAAACTGTTTTTT. It codes for CASSPVGARSEKLFF. The complete variable domain, with remaining parts taken from reference TRBV7-9 and TRBJ1-4, reads DTGVSQNPRHKITKRGQNVTFRCDPISEHNRLYWYRQTLGQGPEFLTYFQNEAQLEKSRLLSDRFSAERPKGSFSTLEIQRTEQGDSAMYLCASSPVGARSEKLFFGSGTQLSVL.

The chain carries TRBV29-1 and TRBJ1-4; tentative D call: TRBD1 (5 bases). V lost 5 bases and J lost 8, with 21 bases in between. The length of the CDR3 is 15 residues. Germline V lookup: CDR1 SQVTM, CDR2 ANQGSEA. The CDR3 protein is CSVTGETGGKEKLFF. In nucleotides, the CDR3 is TGCAGCGTTACTGGGGAGACGGGGGGTAAAGAAAAACTGTTTTTT.

The CDR3 spells CASSFLASTDTQYF. CDR3 bases: TGTGCCAGCAGTTTCCTGGCTAGCACAGATACGCAGTATTTT. The V and J genes are TRBV6-6 and TRBJ2-3; D is unclear. The germline V gene encodes CDR1 MNHNY and CDR2 SVGAGI (reference sequence). CDR3 length: 14 residues. V dropped 4 bases and J dropped 0 bases, with 8 bases sitting between them.

This clonotype was seen a handful of times. The rearrangement uses TRBV2 and TRBJ2-5; 9 positions match TRBD2. The germline CDR1 and CDR2 sequences are SNHLY and FYNNEI. The V gene end was trimmed by 5 bases and the J gene end by 3 bases; junction bases not matched to a gene: 10. The CDR3 length is 16 residues. The CDR3 protein is CASSKPSGTVKETQYF. The CDR3 DNA reads TGTGCCAGCAGTAAACCTAGCGGGACAGTGAAAGAGACCCAGTACTTC. Full variable domain (missing parts from reference TRBV2 and TRBJ2-5): EPEVTQTPSHQVTQMGQEVILRCVPISNHLYFYWYRQILGQKVEFLVSFYNNEISEKSEIFDDQFSVERPDGSNFTLKIRSTKLEDSAMYFCASSKPSGTVKETQYFGPGTRLLVL.

This chain connects TRBV10-3 to TRBJ1-4, with D maybe TRBD1 (5 bases). Trimming cost V 2 bases and J 0 bases, with 13 bases left between them. CDR3 length: 17 amino acids. CDR1 is ENHRY and CDR2 is SYGVKD in the germline V gene. CDR3 nucleotides: TGTGCCATCAGTGAGGTTGGGGGGGATGCAACTAATGAAAAACTGTTTTTT. Translated: CAISEVGGDATNEKLFF.